This T cell receptor (beta chain) is from a study of early T cells in non-severe SARS-CoV-2 infection. TCRdb itself ran the 5' RACE reads through MiXCR, one entry per CDR3 protein. The sample has about 94,000 distinct CDR3 sequences; under 15% are singletons. Trimming removed 6 bases from V and 5 bases from J; junction bases left unmatched: 7. This CDR3 region has 13 residues. Germline V CDR1 and CDR2: DFQATT, SNEGSKA (reference sequence). The sequence was collected from an adult who was a healthcare worker with PCR-confirmed SARS-CoV-2 infection or an uninfected control (not recorded which). The source material was whole blood. The rearrangement uses TRBV20-1 and TRBJ2-5; 9 nucleotides agree with TRBD2. CDR3 DNA sequence: TGCAGTGCCGGCGGGGGGGCACAGGAGACCCAGTACTTC. Its translation is CSAGGGAQETQYF.